A single sample gave rise to the 15 T cell receptor beta chains below, sequenced in a study of beta chain features in type 1 diabetes. Sequenced material consisted of expressed TCRB transcripts (all of the isolated RNA was reverse transcribed). Sequenced by immunoSEQ multiplex PCR; TCRdb stores in-frame clones only, minus some. The data show about 150,000 clones, 7.5% to 9.5% seen once. The sample was central memory CD4+ T cells from blood. The source of these receptors is a woman between 18 and 29 years old in good health.

The V gene is TRBV20-1, the J gene TRBJ2-7, with D possibly TRBD2 on 7 matching bases. CDR3 length: 11 residues. The germline V gene has CDR1 DFQATT and CDR2 SNEGSKA (reference sequence). The V end was cut by 6 bases, the J end by 3 bases, with 9 bases between. CDR3 in DNA: TGCAGTGCGAGGGGGGGCTACGAGCAGTACTTC. Translated: CSARGGYEQYF.

The CDR3 loop is CASSHNFPGQRGNSPLHF. CDR3 in DNA: TGTGCCAGCAGCCACAACTTTCCGGGACAGAGGGGTAATTCACCCCTCCACTTT. The J gene is TRBJ1-6, the V gene TRBV14; 7 bases match TRBD1. The CDR3 totals 18 residues. CDR1 and CDR2 from the germline V gene are SGHDN and FVKESK. V shed 3 bases and J 6 bases; nucleotides not matched to a gene: 14.

The chain is built from TRBV18 and TRBJ2-1; 10 bases fit TRBD2. The CDR3 loop spans 16 amino acids. V lost 2 bases and J lost 7; bases outside the gene matches: 8. Germline V gene data show CDR1 as KGHSH and CDR2 as LQKENI. The CDR3 DNA reads as TGTGCCAGCTCACCATACACTAGCGGGAACTGGAATGAGCAGTTCTTC. This gives the protein CASSPYTSGNWNEQFF. The whole variable domain, filled in from reference TRBV18 and TRBJ2-1, reads NAGVMQNPRHLVRRRGQEARLRCSPMKGHSHVYWYRQLPEEGLKFMVYLQKENIIDESGMPKERFSAEFPKEGPSILRIQQVVRGDSAAYFCASSPYTSGNWNEQFFGPGTRLTVL.

This clone has more than one count but fewer than ten. The chain couples TRBV4-3 to TRBJ2-7; D is possibly TRBD1 (5 bases). V shed 4 bases and J shed 0 bases, with 13 bases lying between them. The germline V gene encodes CDR1 LGHNA and CDR2 YSLEER. The CDR3 runs 15 residues. Here the CDR3 reads CASSRAMDTSYEQYF. Here the CDR3 DNA reads TGCGCCAGCAGCCGGGCCATGGACACCTCCTACGAGCAGTACTTC.

The gene calls are TRBV6-1 and TRBJ2-1; no firm D call. In germline, CDR1 is MNHNS, CDR2 SASEGT. The CDR3 is 16 residues long. The V gene lost 2 bases and the J gene lost 2 bases, with 13 bases spanning the gap. As DNA, the CDR3 is TGTGCCAGCAGTGAATACCGAGCCGCCACCTACAATGAGCAGTTCTTC. Its translation: CASSEYRAATYNEQFF.

This clone was recorded a few times. The chain carries TRBV7-2 and TRBJ2-3; 15 positions agree with TRBD2. Trimming at V came to 4 bases and at J to 6 bases, leaving 5 bases not matched to a gene. This CDR3 spans 16 amino acids. From germline, CDR1 is SGHTA and CDR2 FQGNSA. The CDR3 region has the DNA TGTGCCAGCAGCTCGGGACTAGCGGGGGGATTGGATACGCAGTATTTT. Residues: CASSSGLAGGLDTQYF.

This clone was observed a handful of times. This chain connects TRBV9 to TRBJ1-5, with D possibly TRBD1 on 6 matching bases. Germline CDR1 reads SGDLS; CDR2 reads YYNGEE. This CDR3 spans 13 amino acids. With 3 bases removed from V and 2 bases from J, the gap between germline ends came to 6 bases. CDR3 sequence (DNA): TGTGCCAGCAGCGGACAGGGCAATCAGCCCCAGCATTTT. It yields the protein CASSGQGNQPQHF.

The table lists this clone with a few counts. The chain joins TRBV11-2 to TRBJ1-2; TRBD1 might be the D (5 bases). Germline assignment: CDR1 SGHAT and CDR2 FQNNGV. CDR3 length: 14 residues. Trimming removed 0 bases at V and 6 bases at J, with 11 bases between. CDR3 DNA sequence: TGTGCCAGCAGCTTAGACAGGGCGGGAGATGGCTACACCTTC. This translates into CASSLDRAGDGYTF.

This clone was found a few times. V gene TRBV5-5 combines with J gene TRBJ2-3, with D possibly being TRBD2 (6 bases). This CDR3 region has 14 residues. From germline, CDR1 is SGHKS and CDR2 YYEKEE (reference sequence). V was clipped by 4 bases and J by 3 bases, with 12 bases between them. In nucleotides, the CDR3 is TGTGCCAGCAGCCCCTTGACTAGTACAGATACGCAGTATTTT. Residues: CASSPLTSTDTQYF.

The table lists this clone with many counts. The CDR3 region is CASSVHNSEYNEQFF. The CDR3 coding sequence is TGTGCCAGCAGTGTGCACAATTCTGAATACAATGAGCAGTTCTTC. The V call is TRBV6-1, the J call TRBJ2-1; D uncertain. There are 15 residues in the CDR3. Trimming pared 4 bases from V and 4 bases from J, leaving 14 bases between. The germline CDR1 and CDR2 sequences are MNHNS and SASEGT.

This clone was seen only a few times. This sequence joins TRBV27 and TRBJ2-1; 8 bases are shared with TRBD2. With V trimmed by 3 bases and J by 3 bases, 4 bases remained unmatched. The CDR3 covers 15 residues. Germline V CDR1 and CDR2: MNHEY, SMNVEV (reference sequence). The CDR3 sequence is CASSFLAGNYNEQFF. CDR3 sequence (DNA): TGTGCCAGCAGTTTCCTAGCGGGTAACTACAATGAGCAGTTCTTC.

V and J are TRBV7-3 and TRBJ2-1; 8 nucleotides match TRBD2. The CDR3 is 13 residues long. The germline V gene encodes CDR1 SGHTA and CDR2 FQGTGA. J was trimmed by 5 bases and V by 5 bases; bases with no gene match: 2. CDR3 residues: CASSTGLDNEQFF. As DNA, the CDR3 is TGTGCCAGCAGCACGGGACTAGACAATGAGCAGTTCTTC.

This clone showed up just a few times. This chain connects TRBV5-4 to TRBJ2-1; 10 bases map to TRBD2. The V segment lost 0 bases and the J segment 7 bases; nucleotides outside the gene matches: 4. This CDR3 region has 15 residues. Germline assignment: CDR1 SGHNT and CDR2 YYREEE (reference sequence). CDR3 nucleotide sequence: TGTGCCAGCAGCTTGGTTAGCGGGAGGTTAAATGAGCAGTTCTTC. This translates into CASSLVSGRLNEQFF.

This clone showed up just once. The CDR3 is CASSTRLRGLGYTF. The DNA for the CDR3 is TGTGCCAGCAGCACCAGACTTAGGGGGCTTGGCTACACCTTC. The J gene is TRBJ1-2, the V gene TRBV5-6; 7 positions match TRBD1. CDR1 and CDR2 from the germline V gene are SGHDT and YYEEEE. V was clipped by 4 bases and J by 7 bases; unmatched bases: 10. The CDR3 contains 14 residues.

The rearrangement links TRBV5-8 to TRBJ1-5; D not resolved. This CDR3 comprises 15 residues. Trimming left V 2 bases short and J 1 base short, with 10 bases between. Germline-derived CDR1 and CDR2 are SGHTS and YDEGEE. The CDR3 coding sequence is TGTGCCAGCAGCTTAGGACTCAGAAGCAATCAGCCCCAGCATTTT. As protein: CASSLGLRSNQPQHF.